This TCR beta chain was obtained from a study of T-cell memory formation after mild COVID-19. Findings and caveats of the study: Contracting CD4+ clones sat mainly in CM and EM; CD8+ in EMRA. There were some responding clones in pre-infection memory, which suggested that cross-reactive memory had joined.

The authors produced TCR alpha and TCR beta cDNA libraries with sample barcodes and UMIs by 5'RACE using constant-segment primers. TCRdb re-analysed the 5' RACE reads in MiXCR, keeping a single row per CDR3 protein. The data contain just under 550,000 distinct CDR3 sequences, 20% of them singletons. This clonotype has more than one count but fewer than ten. Antigen unknown. Material for sequencing was PBMCs or a T cell subset sorted from them (not recorded which). This TCR was sampled from an adult woman who had mild COVID-19 (a few samples of this study predate the infection). Cell type and time point are not known.

The CDR3 nucleotides read TGCAGTGCTAGGGAGGGGAACTACAATGAGCAGTTCTTC. It specifies CSAREGNYNEQFF. The chain employs TRBV20-1 and TRBJ2-1; possible D gene TRBD2, 6 bases. Trimming removed 3 bases at V and 3 bases at J, with 9 bases between. The CDR3 is made up of 13 amino acids. CDR1 and CDR2 from the germline V gene are DFQATT and SNEGSKA (reference sequence).